This TCR beta chain was documented in a study of blood T cells in healthy people across ages. Combining a sample-barcoded 5' primer with a J-beta primer mix, a second PCR ran for roughly 6 to 12 cycles. TCRdb re-called the 5' RACE reads through MiXCR, storing one row per CDR3 protein. Of approximately 960,000 distinct CDR3 sequences in the sample, roughly 29% are singletons; the top ten hold 9.5% to 13%. The V gene's germline CDR1 is MDHEN and CDR2 SYDVKM. The V gene end was trimmed by 4 bases and the J gene end by 3 bases; junction bases not matched to a gene: 4. The CDR3 is 14 residues long. A further study also used this sample, focusing on T cells of mothers and their children.

This clonotype originated in a woman in her forties in good health. The chain is built from TRBV28 and TRBJ2-7, with 9 bases identical to TRBD2. Sample: blood. In DNA form, the CDR3 reads TGTGCCAGCAGTTGGGTTAGCGGGGGCTACGAGCAGTACTTC. This encodes CASSWVSGGYEQYF.